The sequence of this T cell receptor beta chain was determined in a study of T cell responses to AZD1222 COVID-19 vaccine. CDR3 length equals 16 residues. CDR1 and CDR2 from the germline V gene are MRHNA and SNTAGT. Trimming removed 0 bases from V and 0 bases from J; junction bases left unmatched: 1. Profiled with immunoSEQ multiplex PCR; TCRdb holds only in-frame clones, not every one. The sample lists roughly 100,000 clones, just over 90% occurring once. The rearrangement links TRBV6-4 to TRBJ2-2; TRBD2 matches at 7 bases. Here the sequenced sample was peripheral blood, taken on day 0 of AZD1222 vaccination. The sequence was obtained from an adult in good health. As DNA, the CDR3 is TGTGCCAGCAGTGACTCAGCGGGGACGAACACCGGGGAGCTGTTTTTT. Its translation is CASSDSAGTNTGELFF.